The clone carrying this TCR beta chain has only one observation. Its antigen is not identified. This specimen comes from a study of shared clonotypes between healthy human individuals. At the level of the study: Sampling drew on donors who were a couple of women and a few men aged 18 to 49. CD8 memory received one plate per donor, CD8 naive two, CD4 memory three and CD4 naive three. General study points: It was only blood that was sampled, and tissue repertoires likely differ.

In replicate PCRs of sorted subsets, 150 to 200 ng DNA, tens of thousands of T cell genomes, was used. Clones were read by immunoSEQ multiplex PCR, and TCRdb kept only the in-frame ones, dropping some. The data hold 2 million or so clones, with approximately 95% observed a single time. The CDR3 totals 14 residues. The germline V gene has CDR1 ENHRY and CDR2 SYGVKD. Unmatched junction bases numbered 6, after V lost 8 bases and J lost 0 bases. Source material: naive CD4+ T cells sorted from blood. Subset: CD45RA+ positively selected. The receptor's source is a man aged 18 to 30 in good health. This chain joins TRBV10-3 and TRBJ2-7; 8 nucleotides agree with TRBD2. The chain's CDR3 is CAIGTGGNSYEQYF. In DNA, the CDR3 is TGTGCCATCGGAACGGGAGGGAACTCCTACGAGCAGTACTTC.